The 15 T cell receptor beta chains given below trace back to one sample, sequenced in a study of cytomegalovirus exposure and HLA in healthy donors. Amplification used 60 Vbeta primers and 13 Jbeta primers. Libraries were prepared by immunoSEQ multiplex PCR; TCRdb keeps only in-frame clonotypes and omits some of them. The table has roughly 200,000 clones, approximately 78% seen once. Sequencing was performed on PBMCs. Source of these receptors: a man aged 25 to 40 in good health and CMV-seronegative.

The V gene is TRBV7-2, the J gene TRBJ2-5; 9 nucleotides align to TRBD2. J was trimmed by 5 bases and V by 4 bases; bases with no gene match: 11. There are 16 residues in the CDR3. Germline V gene sequence: CDR1 SGHTA, CDR2 FQGNSA. The CDR3 here is CASSWRGGRVGETQYF. The DNA of the CDR3 is TGTGCCAGCAGCTGGCGGGGGGGCCGGGTTGGGGAGACCCAGTACTTC.

The chain recombines TRBV6-5 with TRBJ2-7, with 8 bases matching TRBD1. The germline gives CDR1 MNHEY, CDR2 SVGAGI. Trimming took 6 bases from V and 1 from J; bases not matched to a gene: 8. The CDR3 is made up of 15 amino acids. This CDR3 is CASSRPGTGSYEQYF. The CDR3 nucleotides are TGTGCCAGCAGCCGACCCGGGACAGGTTCCTACGAGCAGTACTTC.

This chain uses TRBV19 with TRBJ1-5; the D is unclear. The V gene lost 5 bases and the J gene lost 3 bases, with 5 bases spanning the gap. Germline CDR1 LNHDA, CDR2 SQIVND (reference sequence). The CDR3 length is 12 residues. Written as DNA, the CDR3 is TGTGCCAGTAGTGCGCCCAATCAGCCCCAGCATTTT. It yields the protein CASSAPNQPQHF.

The chain uses TRBV29-1 and TRBJ2-3; no firm D call. The CDR3 sequence is 15 residues long. Trimming removed 3 bases at V and 2 bases at J, with 15 bases between. CDR1 SQVTM and CDR2 ANQGSEA come from the germline V gene. For the CDR3, the DNA is TGCAGCGTTGATTTTGGGTTCGACTTCACAGATACGCAGTATTTT. This codes for CSVDFGFDFTDTQYF.

The chain employs TRBV28 and TRBJ1-2, with TRBD1 matching 7 bases. The trim removed 6 bases at V and 3 bases at J, leaving 7 bases unmatched. CDR3 length equals 14 residues. The germline V gene encodes CDR1 MDHEN and CDR2 SYDVKM. In nucleotides, the CDR3 is TGTGCCAGCAGCAGACTCAGGGGGTACTATGGCTACACCTTC. Translating gives CASSRLRGYYGYTF.

This sequence joins TRBV28 and TRBJ1-5; the D is unclear. The CDR3 totals 16 residues. Trimming pared 8 bases from V and 4 bases from J, leaving 21 bases between. Germline V lookup: CDR1 MDHEN, CDR2 SYDVKM. The CDR3 sequence: CASAEGGRVGNQPQHF. Written as DNA, the CDR3 is TGTGCCAGCGCCGAGGGAGGGAGGGTAGGAAATCAGCCCCAGCATTTT.

The rearrangement uses TRBV7-9 and TRBJ1-2, with D possibly matching TRBD1 (6 bases). Germline CDR1 reads SEHNR; CDR2 reads FQNEAQ (reference sequence). The CDR3 has 13 residues. V was trimmed by 5 bases and J by 7 bases, leaving 14 bases between them. In nucleotides, the CDR3 is TGTGCCAGCAGCCATGGGACAAGTGTTGGCTACACCTTC. It encodes CASSHGTSVGYTF.

The chain is built from TRBV4-1 and TRBJ2-7; a possible D gene is TRBD2 (5 bases). Trimming cost V 1 base and J 3 bases, with 13 bases left between them. Germline values: CDR1 MGHRA, CDR2 YSYEKL. CDR3 length equals 15 residues. CDR3 sequence reads: CASSQGRADYYEQYF. CDR3 coding DNA: TGCGCCAGCAGCCAAGGACGAGCCGACTACTACGAGCAGTACTTC.

This clone has only one observation. Written as DNA, the CDR3 is TGCGCCAGCAGCTTGACAGGGGAAGCAGAAAAACTGTTTTTT. Protein: CASSLTGEAEKLFF. The chain uses TRBV5-1 and TRBJ1-4; 7 nucleotides align to TRBD1. V dropped 1 base and J dropped 8; count of bases not matched to a gene: 5. From germline, CDR1 is SGHRS and CDR2 YFSETQ. The CDR3 sequence is 14 residues long.

Written as DNA, the CDR3 is TGTGCCAGCAGCCAAGAGAGTGGCGCGGGGGCATATCAGCCCCAGCATTTT. This codes for CASSQESGAGAYQPQHF. The chain has TRBV4-2 and TRBJ1-5, with D maybe TRBD1 (6 bases). In germline, CDR1 is LGHNA, CDR2 YNFKEQ. The CDR3 is 17 amino acids. V lost 0 bases, J lost 5 bases, and 17 bases lay in between.

The chain combines TRBV5-1 with TRBJ1-4; possible D gene TRBD1, 6 bases. The V gene's germline CDR1 is SGHRS and CDR2 YFSETQ. This CDR3 comprises 14 residues. V was clipped by 2 bases and J by 8 bases, with 13 bases between them. As DNA, the CDR3 is TGCGCCAGCAGCTTTTCGGGCGGGGGCGAAAAACTGTTTTTT. Translation: CASSFSGGGEKLFF. Full variable domain (rest looked up from reference TRBV5-1 and TRBJ1-4): KAGVTQTPRYLIKTRGQQVTLSCSPISGHRSVSWYQQTPGQGLQFLFEYFSETQRNKGNFPGRFSGRQFSNSRSEMNVSTLELGDSALYLCASSFSGGGEKLFFGSGTQLSVL.

The chain employs TRBV5-1 and TRBJ2-7, with D unresolved. The CDR3 extends over 15 amino acids. In germline, CDR1 is SGHRS, CDR2 YFSETQ. V lost 4 bases and J lost 0, with 14 bases in between. The CDR3 here is CASSTGSRSSYEQYF. DNA of the CDR3: TGCGCCAGCAGCACTGGCTCGCGGAGCTCCTACGAGCAGTACTTC.

The rearrangement joins TRBV5-1 to TRBJ1-1; D possibly corresponds to TRBD1 (6 bases). Trimming stripped 4 bases from V and 0 bases from J, with 16 bases between. From germline, CDR1 is SGHRS and CDR2 YFSETQ. CDR3 length equals 16 residues. The CDR3 bases are TGCGCCAGCAGCCCCGGGACAACCACTTTGAACACTGAAGCTTTCTTT. Amino acids: CASSPGTTTLNTEAFF.

This clone occurred a few times. V gene TRBV11-2 combines with J gene TRBJ2-5; tentative D call: TRBD2 (5 bases). From germline, CDR1 is SGHAT and CDR2 FQNNGV. The CDR3 is 14 residues long. Trimming removed 3 bases from V and 4 bases from J, with 12 bases in between. CDR3 sequence: CASSFPYGRETQYF. In nucleotides, the CDR3 is TGTGCCAGCAGCTTCCCTTATGGGAGAGAGACCCAGTACTTC.

Regarding this clone: One end of the junction varies from germline; a read error may be responsible. V is TRBV7-9 and J is TRBJ1-2, with 7 bases matching TRBD1. The CDR3 runs to 12 residues. Germline CDR1 reads SEHNR; CDR2 reads FQNEAQ (reference sequence). CDR3 residues: CSSSPTGAGYTF. The CDR3 nucleotides read TGTTCCAGCAGCCCTACAGGGGCTGGCTACACCTTC.